The 23 T cell receptor beta chains below all came from one sample that was sequenced in a study of blood T cell repertoires in COVID-19. Using immunoSEQ multiplex PCR, the repertoire was profiled, and TCRdb retains in-frame clones only, with some absent. The data show around 93,000 clones, 82% seen once. The sample consisted of peripheral blood. All receptors come from a man at least 80 years old with acute or convalescent COVID-19.

The J gene is TRBJ2-1, the V gene TRBV20-1, with a weak D call TRBD1 (5 bases). CDR1 and CDR2 from the germline V gene are DFQATT and SNEGSKA (reference sequence). Trimming left V 6 bases short and J 15 bases short, with 18 bases between. The CDR3 is 11 residues long. CDR3 sequence: CSARQDKLAFF. CDR3 sequence (DNA): TGCAGTGCACGTCAGGACAAGCTGGCGTTCTTC.

This clone was seen once. The rearrangement uses TRBV4-1 and TRBJ1-5, with D perhaps TRBD1 (5 bases). Trimming took 0 bases from V and 5 from J, leaving 14 bases between them. Per germline, CDR1 MGHRA and CDR2 YSYEKL. The CDR3 contains 16 residues. The DNA for the CDR3 is TGCGCCAGCAGCCAAGATAGGGCAGGGTTCCATCAGCCCCAGCATTTT. Translated, it gives CASSQDRAGFHQPQHF.

The chain has TRBV5-4 and TRBJ1-1; D unresolved. Trimming took off 5 bases at V and 6 bases at J, with 11 bases between the two ends. Germline V gene sequence: CDR1 SGHNT, CDR2 YYREEE (reference sequence). CDR3 size: 12 residues. The CDR3 protein is CASSYQEAEAFF. CDR3 nucleotides: TGTGCCAGCAGTTACCAGGAGGCTGAAGCTTTCTTT.

This rearrangement joins TRBV6-5 to TRBJ2-1; 9 nucleotides agree with TRBD1. V shed 8 bases and J 3 bases; nucleotides not matched to a gene: 8. Germline CDR1 and CDR2: MNHEY and SVGAGI. The length of the CDR3 is 15 residues. This chain's CDR3 is CASFPGQGGYNEQFF. DNA for the CDR3: TGTGCCAGCTTCCCGGGACAGGGAGGCTACAATGAGCAGTTCTTC.

V usage is TRBV5-6 and J usage is TRBJ2-2; D is perhaps TRBD1 (6 bases). The germline V gene has CDR1 SGHDT and CDR2 YYEEEE. Between the trimmed V and J ends, which lost 4 bases and 4 bases, there was a span of 17 bases. The CDR3 consists of 16 residues. The CDR3 region has the DNA TGTGCCAGCAGCCTTCGGGACAATTTAATCACCGGGGAGCTGTTTTTT. It is translated as CASSLRDNLITGELFF.

The chain is built from TRBV6-6 and TRBJ1-2; D may be TRBD1 (5 bases). CDR1 and CDR2 (germline): MNHNY, SVGAGI (reference sequence). This CDR3 is 13 amino acids long. V lost 0 bases, J lost 4 bases, and 6 bases lay in between. The CDR3 bases are TGTGCCAGCAGTTACTCGGGGGGCTATGGCTACACCTTC. It is translated as CASSYSGGYGYTF.

This chain connects TRBV7-2 to TRBJ2-2; D uncertain. Per the germline V gene, CDR1 is SGHTA and CDR2 is FQGNSA. The CDR3 sequence is 16 residues long. V was trimmed by 5 bases and J by 1 base, leaving 14 bases between them. The CDR3 sequence: CASSHNLIRNTGELFF. The CDR3 DNA reads TGTGCCAGCAGCCACAATTTGATCAGGAACACCGGGGAGCTGTTTTTT.

The chain joins TRBV5-1 to TRBJ2-2, with D possibly being TRBD1 (6 bases). This CDR3 contains 16 residues. Trimming removed 0 bases at V and 4 bases at J, with 13 bases between. Germline V lookup: CDR1 SGHRS, CDR2 YFSETQ. CDR3 sequence: CASSLGTGSGTGELFF. DNA of the CDR3: TGCGCCAGCAGCTTGGGAACAGGGTCGGGCACCGGGGAGCTGTTTTTT.

The chain is built from TRBV6-5 and TRBJ2-7; TRBD2 agrees at 10 bases. The CDR3 is made up of 13 amino acids. Germline V CDR1 and CDR2: MNHEY, SVGAGI. V lost 3 bases, J lost 6 bases, and 2 bases stayed unmatched. The CDR3 reads CASSYWTSGEQYF. The CDR3 nucleotides read TGTGCCAGCAGTTATTGGACTAGCGGCGAGCAGTACTTC.

The chain has TRBV19 and TRBJ2-7, with 7 positions matching TRBD1. Germline V gives CDR1 LNHDA, CDR2 SQIVND (reference sequence). J gave up 3 bases and V 11 bases, and 13 bases lay outside the gene matches. CDR3 length equals 14 residues. The CDR3 sequence: CAAAPRTGVYEQYF. CDR3 nucleotides: TGTGCCGCCGCCCCGAGGACAGGAGTCTACGAGCAGTACTTC.

This chain joins TRBV2 and TRBJ2-7, with a tentative D call TRBD2 (5 bases). Germline V lookup: CDR1 SNHLY, CDR2 FYNNEI. The CDR3 runs 14 residues. Trimming took off 2 bases at V and 3 bases at J, with 11 bases between the two ends. The CDR3 here is CASSEKLAGYEQYF. CDR3 in DNA: TGTGCCAGCAGTGAAAAGCTAGCTGGCTACGAGCAGTACTTC.

The chain recombines TRBV10-3 with TRBJ2-1; 9 bases line up with TRBD2. Germline values: CDR1 ENHRY, CDR2 SYGVKD. The junction had 11 bases not matched to a gene; V was cut back by 3 bases and J by 8 bases. The CDR3 spans 16 residues. CDR3 region: CAISDGSGSRNDEQFF. For the CDR3, the DNA is TGTGCCATCAGTGACGGTAGCGGGAGTAGAAATGATGAGCAGTTCTTC.

This clone was seen only once. The rearrangement joins TRBV2 to TRBJ1-3, with TRBD1 matching over 8 bases. J was trimmed by 4 bases and V by 5 bases; bases with no gene match: 7. CDR1 is SNHLY and CDR2 is FYNNEI in the germline V gene. The CDR3 runs 15 residues. CDR3 sequence (DNA): TGTGCCAGCAGTACAGGGGGTATAACAGGAAACACCATATATTTT. This gives the protein CASSTGGITGNTIYF.

This chain joins TRBV10-3 and TRBJ1-6; 7 nucleotides line up with TRBD1. There are 13 residues in the CDR3. CDR1 is ENHRY and CDR2 is SYGVKD in the germline V gene. The V and J ends lost 6 bases and 5 bases, in that order; junction bases with no gene match: 1. The CDR3, as DNA: TGTGCCATCAGAGGGACAGATAATTCACCCCTCCACTTT. Amino acid sequence: CAIRGTDNSPLHF.

The chain couples TRBV6-2 or TRBV6-3 to TRBJ2-3; TRBD2 agrees at 15 bases. The CDR3 is made up of 15 amino acids. V lost 5 bases and J lost 8; bases outside the gene matches: 5. CDR1 is MNHEY and CDR2 is SVGEGT in the germline V gene. The CDR3 DNA sequence: TGTGCCAGCAGTAACGGACTAGCGGGGGGGCGTACGCAGTATTTT. It translates to CASSNGLAGGRTQYF.

J is TRBJ1-2 and V is TRBV7-2; maybe TRBD1 (5 bases). This CDR3 is built from 15 residues. Germline lookup yields CDR1 SGHTA and CDR2 FQGNSA. Between the trimmed V and J ends, which lost 5 bases and 6 bases, there was a span of 19 bases. Here the CDR3 DNA reads TGTGCCAGCAGCCCGTCCGGGGGTCTAAGGAATGGCTACACCTTC. This encodes CASSPSGGLRNGYTF.

V gene TRBV7-2 combines with J gene TRBJ1-4; 7 bases line up with TRBD1. Germline CDR1 is SGHTA and CDR2 is FQGNSA. This CDR3 has 16 amino acids. J gave up 4 bases and V 5 bases, and 10 bases lay outside the gene matches. CDR3 protein: CASSGRAGTVNEKLFF. CDR3 in DNA: TGTGCCAGCAGCGGACGGGCGGGGACAGTTAATGAAAAACTGTTTTTT.

The CDR3 DNA follows: TGTGCCAGCAGACAGGGGAGTCTAGGAGCTTTCTTT. Its translation is CASRQGSLGAFF. The V call is TRBV25-1, the J call TRBJ1-1, with 7 bases fitting TRBD1. CDR1 is MGHDK and CDR2 is SYGVNS in the germline V gene. The junction had 8 bases not matched to a gene; V was cut back by 6 bases and J by 10 bases. This CDR3 is 12 amino acids long.

The chain carries TRBV18 and TRBJ2-7; D unresolved. This CDR3 has 13 residues. CDR1 and CDR2 from the germline V gene are KGHSH and LQKENI. V dropped 4 bases and J dropped 4 bases, with 11 bases sitting between them. The CDR3 is CASSLKGEYEQYF. The CDR3 DNA reads as TGTGCCAGCTCACTAAAAGGAGAGTACGAGCAGTACTTC.

This clone occurred once. The chain recombines TRBV7-8 with TRBJ2-3; TRBD2 aligns across 8 bases. The CDR3 sequence is 15 residues long. V lost 3 bases, J lost 2 bases, and 4 bases stayed unmatched. Per germline, CDR1 SGHVS and CDR2 FQNEAQ. The CDR3 DNA reads TGTGCCAGCAGCTTGGGACTAGTGCCCACAGATACGCAGTATTTT. Encoded protein: CASSLGLVPTDTQYF.

This chain uses TRBV14 with TRBJ1-5; 12 nucleotides match TRBD1. This CDR3 is 16 amino acids long. V was clipped by 1 base and J by 4 bases; unmatched bases: 2. Per the germline V gene, CDR1 is SGHDN and CDR2 is FVKESK. This chain's CDR3 is CASSQGDRGRNQPQHF. CDR3 bases: TGTGCCAGCAGCCAAGGGGACAGGGGGCGGAATCAGCCCCAGCATTTT.

Points on this clone: The DNA is omitted, as the CDR3 cannot be located on it reliably, and the CDR3 follows TCRdb's listing. V is TRBV27 and J is TRBJ2-5; the table's TRBD2 call for D was not verified on the DNA. The CDR3 has 15 amino acids, counting both end residues. Germline V lookup: CDR1 MNHEY, CDR2 SMNVEV (reference sequence). The CDR3 is CASSSSRLTGETQYF.

A note on this clone: The sample carries other DNA sequences with the same CDR3. The J gene is TRBJ1-6, the V gene TRBV18; 8 bases are a match to TRBD1. CDR1 is KGHSH and CDR2 is LQKENI in the germline V gene. This CDR3 comprises 14 residues. After removal of 4 bases from V and 10 bases from J, the junction contained 6 bases not matched to a gene. The CDR3 bases are TGTGCCAGCTCACGCGACAGGGGTGACTCACCCCTCCACTTT. Translating it yields CASSRDRGDSPLHF.